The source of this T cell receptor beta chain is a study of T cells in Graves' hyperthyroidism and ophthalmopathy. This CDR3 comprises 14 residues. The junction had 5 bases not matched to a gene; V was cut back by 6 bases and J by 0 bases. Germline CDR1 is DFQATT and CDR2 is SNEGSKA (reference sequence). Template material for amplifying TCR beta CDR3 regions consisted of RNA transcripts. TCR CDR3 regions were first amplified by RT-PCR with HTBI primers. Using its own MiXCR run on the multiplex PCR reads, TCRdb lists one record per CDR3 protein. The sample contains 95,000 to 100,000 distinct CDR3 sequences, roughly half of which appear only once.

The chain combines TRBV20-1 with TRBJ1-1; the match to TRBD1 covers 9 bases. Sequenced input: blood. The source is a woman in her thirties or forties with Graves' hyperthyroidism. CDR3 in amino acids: CSAHRGRMNTEAFF. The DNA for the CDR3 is TGCAGTGCCCACAGGGGGCGAATGAACACTGAAGCTTTCTTT.